A single sample is the source of the 4 T cell receptor beta chains below, sequenced in a study of cytomegalovirus exposure and HLA in healthy donors. The PCR employed 60 Vbeta primers together with 13 Jbeta primers. The protocol was immunoSEQ multiplex PCR, while the TCRdb copy is restricted to in-frame clones and leaves out a portion. The sample includes around 200,000 clones, roughly 84% of them seen just once. Input material: PBMCs. These receptors were taken from a girl aged 2-10 years in good health and CMV-seropositive.

The rearrangement joins TRBV6-1 to TRBJ1-2; 8 bases fit TRBD1. After removal of 6 bases from V and 4 bases from J, the junction contained 4 bases not matched to a gene. From germline, CDR1 is MNHNS and CDR2 SASEGT. CDR3 length equals 13 residues. This chain's CDR3 is CASRTGTGYGYTF. The CDR3 nucleotides read TGTGCCAGCAGAACCGGGACAGGCTATGGCTACACCTTC.

Only a few counts were recorded for this clone. This chain connects TRBV5-4 to TRBJ1-1, with 12 positions matching TRBD1. With 4 bases clipped from V and 7 bases from J, the junction kept 11 bases outside the gene matches. Germline values: CDR1 SGHNT, CDR2 YYREEE (reference sequence). The CDR3 spans 16 residues. The CDR3 DNA is TGTGCCAGCAGCGAAGGGGCCGGGACAGGGGGCCTTGAAGCTTTCTTT. Translating gives CASSEGAGTGGLEAFF.

The genes are TRBV4-1 and TRBJ1-6, with a weak D call TRBD1 (5 bases). V gave up 0 bases and J gave up 8 bases, with 20 bases separating them. Germline loops: CDR1 MGHRA, CDR2 YSYEKL. This CDR3 contains 18 residues. The CDR3 DNA reads as TGCGCCAGCAGCCAAGATCGGGGGGGACCTGACTTCTATTCACCCCTCCACTTT. This translates into CASSQDRGGPDFYSPLHF.

This clone was counted a few times. This chain connects TRBV2 to TRBJ1-2; 12 positions agree with TRBD1. V trimming: 6 bases; J trimming: 6 bases; junction bases outside the gene matches: 8. The CDR3 consists of 15 residues. CDR1 and CDR2 from the germline V gene are SNHLY and FYNNEI. CDR3 sequence (DNA): TGTGCCAGCAGGAATCCGGGACAGGGGGCGGATGGCTACACCTTC. Its translation is CASRNPGQGADGYTF.